What follows are 11 T cell receptor beta chains derived from one specimen sequenced in a study of blood T cell repertoires in COVID-19 (dated by TCRdb to the early 2020s). Receptors were amplified or captured by the immunoSEQ multiplex PCR assay. Held by TCRdb, this immuneACCESS table contains in-frame sequences only and omits some clones. Under half of the omission traces to an unresolved V gene where checked; the cause of the rest is unknown. The sample yields under 250,000 clones; around four fifths were counted once. The ten biggest clones cover around 8.9% of the sample. Sequencing input: peripheral blood. The origin of the receptors is a man aged 35-49 years with active or convalescent COVID-19.

This chain uses TRBV6-6 with TRBJ1-6; unclear D gene. Germline V gives CDR1 MNHNY, CDR2 SVGAGI (reference sequence). V lost 5 bases and J lost 7, with 15 bases in between. The CDR3 is 15 amino acids. The CDR3 loop reads CASSISLERNSPLHF. In DNA, the CDR3 is TGTGCCAGCAGTATTTCACTTGAGCGGAATTCACCCCTCCACTTT.

CDR3 sequence: CASSRDSRFHGYTF. CDR3 nucleotide sequence: TGTGCCAGCAGCCGGGACAGTAGGTTTCATGGCTACACCTTC. The chain links TRBV11-2 to TRBJ1-2; 7 bases fit TRBD1. J gave up 6 bases and V 5 bases, and 9 bases lay outside the gene matches. CDR1 is SGHAT, CDR2 FQNNGV, per germline. There are 14 residues in the CDR3.

The rearrangement uses TRBV24-1 and TRBJ1-2, with 9 nucleotides matching TRBD1. CDR1 is KGHDR and CDR2 is SFDVKD in the germline V gene. CDR3 length: 15 residues. The trim removed 3 bases at V and 0 bases at J, leaving 1 base unmatched. CDR3 DNA: TGTGCCACCAGTGATCGGACAGGGGCTAACTATGGCTACACCTTC. It translates to CATSDRTGANYGYTF.

J is TRBJ1-1 and V is TRBV18, with D possibly being TRBD1 (6 bases). Per the germline V gene, CDR1 is KGHSH and CDR2 is LQKENI. V lost 3 bases and J lost 2, with 13 bases in between. CDR3 length: 15 amino acids. DNA for the CDR3: TGTGCCAGCTCACCCAGACAGGCTGATAACACTGAAGCTTTCTTT. It yields the protein CASSPRQADNTEAFF.

J is TRBJ2-3 and V is TRBV6-5, with TRBD1 as a possible D gene (6 bases). Trimming removed 5 bases at V and 5 bases at J, with 11 bases between. The CDR3 totals 13 residues. Per germline, CDR1 MNHEY and CDR2 SVGAGI. The CDR3 sequence is CASSRTEQDTQYF. In DNA, the CDR3 is TGTGCCAGCAGTCGGACAGAACAAGATACGCAGTATTTT.

This clone appeared a few times. The rearrangement joins TRBV30 to TRBJ1-5, with D perhaps TRBD1 (5 bases). Trimming cost V 0 bases and J 1 base, with 13 bases left between them. Germline V lookup: CDR1 GTSNPN, CDR2 SVGIG (reference sequence). CDR3 size: 16 residues. This chain's CDR3 is CAWSVRGGGSNQPQHF. The CDR3 nucleotides are TGTGCCTGGAGTGTACGGGGGGGTGGAAGCAATCAGCCCCAGCATTTT.

The J gene is TRBJ1-1, the V gene TRBV11-3, with TRBD1 matching 9 bases. Trimming at V came to 4 bases and at J to 4 bases, leaving 7 bases not matched to a gene. The CDR3 totals 15 residues. CDR1 and CDR2 from the germline V gene are SGHNT and YENEEA. CDR3 residues: CASSYTTGGSTEAFF. The CDR3 DNA follows: TGTGCCAGCAGCTACACAACAGGGGGCAGCACTGAAGCTTTCTTT.

The chain couples TRBV29-1 to TRBJ2-5, with D tentatively TRBD1 (6 bases). The CDR3 contains 13 residues. Germline lookup yields CDR1 SQVTM and CDR2 ANQGSEA. The V and J ends lost 7 bases and 1 base respectively, with 13 bases between them. DNA for the CDR3: TGCAGCGCCCTCAGGGGTCGCCAAGAGACCCAGTACTTC. Its protein product is CSALRGRQETQYF.

The V and J genes are TRBV5-4 and TRBJ2-5; the match to TRBD1 covers 9 bases. This CDR3 has 16 residues. The germline CDR1 and CDR2 sequences are SGHNT and YYREEE (reference sequence). With V trimmed by 5 bases and J by 4 bases, 12 bases remained unmatched. CDR3 region: CASSSTGTGLPETQYF. Here the CDR3 DNA reads TGTGCCAGCAGTTCAACCGGGACAGGGCTACCAGAGACCCAGTACTTC.

The CDR3 spells CASSEYKGRGSLEQFF. The CDR3 bases are TGTGCCAGCAGTGAATATAAGGGCCGGGGATCGCTTGAGCAGTTCTTC. This chain joins TRBV25-1 and TRBJ2-1; D is perhaps TRBD2 (5 bases). Germline CDR1 and CDR2: MGHDK and SYGVNS. V was shortened by 0 bases and J by 9 bases, with 18 bases between the two germline ends. The CDR3 runs to 16 residues.

This clone was seen a handful of times. V is TRBV28 and J is TRBJ1-2; D might be TRBD1 (5 bases). Trimming left V 8 bases short and J 7 bases short, with 11 bases between. CDR3 size: 11 residues. Germline CDR1 and CDR2: MDHEN and SYDVKM. CDR3 protein: CASGDSFGYTF. The CDR3 DNA reads as TGTGCCAGCGGTGACAGTTTTGGCTACACCTTC.